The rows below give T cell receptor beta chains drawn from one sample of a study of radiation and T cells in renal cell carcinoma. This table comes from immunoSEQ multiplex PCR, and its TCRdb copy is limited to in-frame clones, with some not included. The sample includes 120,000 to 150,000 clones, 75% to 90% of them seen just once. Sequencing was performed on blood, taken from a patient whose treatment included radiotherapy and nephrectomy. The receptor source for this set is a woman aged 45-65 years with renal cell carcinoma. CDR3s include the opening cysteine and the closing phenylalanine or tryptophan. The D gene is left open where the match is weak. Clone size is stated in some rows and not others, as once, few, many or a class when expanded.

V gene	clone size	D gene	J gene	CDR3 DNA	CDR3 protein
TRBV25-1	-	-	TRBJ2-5	TGTGCCAGCAGTGAAAACTTTGGCGGGGAGACCCAGTACTTC	CASSENFGGETQYF
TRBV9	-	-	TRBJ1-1	TGTGCCAGCAGCGTTAACAGAGCCGACACTGAAGCTTTCTTT	CASSVNRADTEAFF
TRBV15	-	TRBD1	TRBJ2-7	TGTGCCACCAGCAGAGATCCCGGACAGGGCCCCTACGAGCAGTACTTC	CATSRDPGQGPYEQYF
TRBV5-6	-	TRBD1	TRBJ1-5	TGTGCCAGCAGCTATTGGACAGGGAAAGGGCCCCAGCATTTT	CASSYWTGKGPQHF
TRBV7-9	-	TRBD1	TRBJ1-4	TGTGCCAGCACCACAGGGGCAATTCCAACTAATGAAAAACTGTTTTTT	CASTTGAIPTNEKLFF
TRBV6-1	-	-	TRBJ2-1	TGTGCCAGCTGCCGGGACGCCGACTCCTACAATGAGCAGTTCTTC	CASCRDADSYNEQFF
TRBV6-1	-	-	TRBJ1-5	TGTGCCACCACTATTTCGGACAGCAATCAGCCCCAGCATTTT	CATTISDSNQPQHF
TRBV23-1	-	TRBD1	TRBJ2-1	TGCGCCAGCAGTCGTCAAGATCGGGACAGGGGAATAAGTGAGCAGTTCTTC	CASSRQDRDRGISEQFF
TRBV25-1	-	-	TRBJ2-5	TGTGCCAGCAAGTCAGAGACCCAGTACTTC	CASKSETQYF
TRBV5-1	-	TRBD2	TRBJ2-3	TGCGCCAGCAGAGGCGGGGGGGCCGAAGATACGCAGTATTTT	CASRGGGAEDTQYF
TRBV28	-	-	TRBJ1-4	TGTGCCAGCAGTTTGCTGAGTTGGAGGGGGGGGGAAAAACTGTTTTTT	CASSLLSWRGGEKLFF
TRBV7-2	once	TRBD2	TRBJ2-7	TGTGCCAGCAGCACGAGGACTAGCGGGTACGAGCAGTACTTC	CASSTRTSGYEQYF
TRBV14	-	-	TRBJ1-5	TGTGCCAGCAGCCATAACAGTCGGCAGATCAATCAGCCCCAGCATTTT	CASSHNSRQINQPQHF
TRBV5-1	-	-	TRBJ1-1	TGCGCCAGTACCCCACGGGGGATAGTGAACACTGAAGCTTTCTTT	CASTPRGIVNTEAFF
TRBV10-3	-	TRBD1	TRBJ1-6	TGTGCCATCAGTGTTCAGGACAGGGTTTCACCCCTCCACTTT	CAISVQDRVSPLHF
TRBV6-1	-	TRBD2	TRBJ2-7	TGTGCCAGCAGTGAATGGGGGGGACTAGCGGGCTCCTACGAGCAGTACTTC	CASSEWGGLAGSYEQYF
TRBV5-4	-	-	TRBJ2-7	TGTGCCAGCAGCATTGAGGGTGGTGCCTACGAGCAGTACTTC	CASSIEGGAYEQYF
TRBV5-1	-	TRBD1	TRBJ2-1	TGCGCCAGCAGCTTGGCTCCGGGACAGGGGGGCAATGAGCAGTTCTTC	CASSLAPGQGGNEQFF
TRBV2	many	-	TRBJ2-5	TGTGCCAGCAGTGAATCAAGAGAAGAGACCCAGTACTTC	CASSESREETQYF
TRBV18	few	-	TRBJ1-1	TGTGCCAGCTCACCCACGACAGTGACCAGGATCGTGAACACTGAAGCTTTCTTT	CASSPTTVTRIVNTEAFF
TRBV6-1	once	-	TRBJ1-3	TGTGCCAGCGCCGAAACGTACTCTGGAAACACCATATATTTT	CASAETYSGNTIYF
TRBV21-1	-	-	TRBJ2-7	TGTGCCAGCAGCAAAGGGGGCTCAACCCACACATTGGCCGAGCAGTACTTC	CASSKGGSTHTLAEQYF
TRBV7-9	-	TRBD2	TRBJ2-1	TGTGCCAGCAGCCGAGGTCCTAGCGGGAGGGGCAATGAGCAGTTCTTC	CASSRGPSGRGNEQFF
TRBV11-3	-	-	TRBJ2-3	TGTGCCAGCAGCTCCACAGATACGCAGTATTTT	CASSSTDTQYF
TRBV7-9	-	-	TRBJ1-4	TGTGCCAGCACCCTTGTGGGAGTCCCCAATGAAAAACTGTTTTTT	CASTLVGVPNEKLFF
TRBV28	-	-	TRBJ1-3	-	CASSTSGHHSGNTIYF